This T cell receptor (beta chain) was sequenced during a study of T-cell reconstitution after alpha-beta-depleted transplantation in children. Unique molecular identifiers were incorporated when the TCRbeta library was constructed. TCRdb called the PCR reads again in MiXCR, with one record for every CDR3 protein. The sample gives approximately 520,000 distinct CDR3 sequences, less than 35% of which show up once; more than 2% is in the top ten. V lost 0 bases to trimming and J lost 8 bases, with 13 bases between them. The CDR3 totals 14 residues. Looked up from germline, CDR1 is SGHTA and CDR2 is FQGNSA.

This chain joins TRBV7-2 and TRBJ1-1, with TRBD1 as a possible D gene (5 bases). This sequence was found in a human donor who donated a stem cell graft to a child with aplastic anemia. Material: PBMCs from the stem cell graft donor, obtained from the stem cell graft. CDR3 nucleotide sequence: TGTGCCAGCAGCTTAGCTCGGTCAGGGCCGGAAGCTTTCTTT. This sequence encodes CASSLARSGPEAFF.